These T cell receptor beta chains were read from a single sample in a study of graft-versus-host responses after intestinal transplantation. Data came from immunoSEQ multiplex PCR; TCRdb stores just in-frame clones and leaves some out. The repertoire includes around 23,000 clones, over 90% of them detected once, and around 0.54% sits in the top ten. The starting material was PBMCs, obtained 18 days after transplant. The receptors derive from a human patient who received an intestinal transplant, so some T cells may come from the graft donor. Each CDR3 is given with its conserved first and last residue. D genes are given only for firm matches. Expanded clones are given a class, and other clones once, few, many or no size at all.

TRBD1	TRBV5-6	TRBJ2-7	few	CASSPAGGVYEQYF	TGTGCCAGCAGCCCGGCAGGGGGCGTCTACGAGCAGTACTTC
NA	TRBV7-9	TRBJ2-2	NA	CASLDAGELFF	TGTGCCAGCCTAGACGCCGGGGAGCTGTTTTTT
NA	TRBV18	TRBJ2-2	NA	CASSPKQGGNTGELFF	TGTGCCAGCTCACCCAAGCAGGGTGGGAACACCGGGGAGCTGTTTTTT
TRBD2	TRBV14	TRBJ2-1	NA	CASSPSGGAYNEQFF	TGTGCCAGCAGCCCCAGCGGGGGGGCATACAATGAGCAGTTCTTC
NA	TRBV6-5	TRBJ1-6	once	CASSYSRLQGSPLHF	TGTGCCAGCAGTTACTCGAGATTACAGGGTTCACCCCTCCACTTT
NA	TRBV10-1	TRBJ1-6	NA	CASSDVQGLDSPLHF	TGCGCCAGCAGTGATGTCCAGGGTTTGGATTCACCCCTCCACTTT
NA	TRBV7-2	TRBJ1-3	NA	CASSFAGFGNTIYF	TGTGCCAGCAGCTTCGCAGGGTTCGGAAACACCATATATTTT
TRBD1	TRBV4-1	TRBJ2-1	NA	CASSQALGTGPSYNEQFF	TGCGCCAGCAGCCAAGCACTGGGGACAGGGCCCTCCTACAATGAGCAGTTCTTC
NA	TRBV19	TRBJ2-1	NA	CASSTRSLAVEQFF	TGTGCCAGTAGTACCCGGTCTTTGGCGGTCGAGCAGTTCTTC
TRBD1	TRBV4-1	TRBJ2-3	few	CASSHRQGSTDTQYF	TGCGCCAGCAGCCACAGACAGGGCTCGACAGATACGCAGTATTTT
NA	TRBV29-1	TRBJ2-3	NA	CSVDVVGLSTDTQYF	TGCAGCGTTGACGTTGTCGGGCTGAGCACAGATACGCAGTATTTT
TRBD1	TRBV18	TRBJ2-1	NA	CASSARGLRSEQFF	TGTGCCAGCTCAGCAAGGGGGCTGCGGAGTGAGCAGTTCTTC
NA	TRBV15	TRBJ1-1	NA	CATSRDRGHNTEAFF	TGTGCCACCAGCAGAGATAGGGGCCATAACACTGAAGCTTTCTTT
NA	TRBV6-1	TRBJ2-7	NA	CASSELVAAPYEQYF	TGTGCCAGCAGTGAATTGGTAGCGGCTCCCTACGAGCAGTACTTC
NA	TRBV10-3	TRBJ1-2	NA	CAIRGGVWSYGYTF	TGTGCCATCAGGGGGGGAGTATGGTCCTATGGCTACACCTTC
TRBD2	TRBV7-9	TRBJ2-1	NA	CASSPTSGNEQFF	TGTGCCAGCAGCCCGACTAGCGGGAATGAGCAGTTCTTC
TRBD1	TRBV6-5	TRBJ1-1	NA	CASSYSQGVPAFF	TGTGCCAGCAGTTATAGCCAGGGGGTTCCGGCTTTCTTT
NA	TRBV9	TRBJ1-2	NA	CASSGTDIRHYGYTF	TGTGCCAGCAGCGGAACGGATATTCGGCACTATGGCTACACCTTC
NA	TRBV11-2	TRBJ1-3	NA	CASSLEGPSGNTIYF	TGTGCCAGCAGTCTGGAGGGCCCCTCTGGAAACACCATATATTTT
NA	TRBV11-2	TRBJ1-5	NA	CASTAINEFQPQHF	TGTGCCAGCACCGCTATAAACGAGTTTCAGCCCCAGCATTTT
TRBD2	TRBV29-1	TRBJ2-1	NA	CSVQRGRSYNEQFF	TGCAGCGTCCAGCGGGGGAGGTCCTACAATGAGCAGTTCTTC
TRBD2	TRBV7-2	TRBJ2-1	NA	CASRLRGFSGGQNEQFF	TGTGCCAGCAGGCTAAGAGGTTTCAGCGGGGGGCAAAATGAGCAGTTCTTC
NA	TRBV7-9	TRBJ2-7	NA	CASSPSETYEQYF	TGTGCCAGCAGCCCCTCAGAGACCTACGAGCAGTACTTC
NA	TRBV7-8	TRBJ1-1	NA	CASSLDQGRIEAFF	TGTGCCAGCAGCTTAGACCAGGGGCGAATCGAAGCTTTCTTT